The clone carrying this TCR beta chain appeared many times. Its antigen is not identified. The junction does not match germline at one end; this may be a read error. Sequencing libraries for TCR beta were prepared with iRepertoire HTBI primers and Arm-PCR of CDR3 regions. TCRdb used MiXCR to reprocess the multiplex PCR reads, holding one entry per CDR3 protein. The profile shows under 400,000 distinct CDR3 sequences, over 15% of them singletons. The CDR3 loop spans 17 amino acids. Germline V gene data show CDR1 as MDHEN and CDR2 as SYDVKM. Documented time point: newly diagnosed GD, antithyroid drugs for less than 3 months. Preparation of the TCR library used RNA extracted from PBMCs. Those enrolled as patients came out of an endocrinology department in Xi'an, China. The entry originates in a study of regulatory T cells in long-lasting Graves disease. Whole-study findings and limits: Researchers examined only peripheral blood and not thyroid tissue.

The data also belong to a second study, concerning T cells in Graves' hyperthyroidism and ophthalmopathy. That investigation notes: HTBI primers were used for first-round RT-PCR of the TCR CDR3.

The material was peripheral blood mononuclear cells (PBMCs), obtained at new diagnosis, from a patient treated with antithyroid drugs. The chain combines TRBV28 with TRBJ1-4, with TRBD1 matching 7 bases. This sequence originates from a man aged 35 to 55 with Graves disease. The CDR3 loop reads CASSLTRGLKPRRPWIF. The CDR3 coding sequence is TGTGCCAGCAGTTTGACGAGGGGGCTAAAGCCTCGACGTCCGTGGATTTTT.